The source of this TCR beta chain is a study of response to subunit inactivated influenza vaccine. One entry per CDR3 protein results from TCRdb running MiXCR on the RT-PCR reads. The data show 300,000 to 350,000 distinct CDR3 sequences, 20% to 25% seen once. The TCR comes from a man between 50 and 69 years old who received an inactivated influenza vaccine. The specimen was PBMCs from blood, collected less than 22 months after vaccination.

Here the CDR3 DNA reads TGTGCCAGCAGAGAGACAGTTATTGACACAGATACGCAGTATTTT. Its protein is CASRETVIDTDTQYF. V usage is TRBV7-8 and J usage is TRBJ2-3; possibly TRBD1 for D (5 bases). Per germline, CDR1 SGHVS and CDR2 FQNEAQ. The ends were cut back, 6 bases at V and 2 bases at J, with 15 bases in the middle. The CDR3 runs 15 residues.